Following are 25 T cell receptor beta chains from one sample sequenced in a study of identical twins. TCRdb ran MiXCR on the 5' RACE reads and lists one entry per CDR3 protein. The sample records 200,000 to 250,000 distinct CDR3 sequences, approximately 7% being singletons. These data also featured in a second study, about yellow fever vaccine responses in identical twins.

The sample comprised memory (CD45RO+) T cells sorted from blood. The source is a woman aged 18 to 35 in good health.

This clonotype was seen only a few times. V gene TRBV5-1 combines with J gene TRBJ2-5; 9 nucleotides agree with TRBD2. CDR1 is SGHRS, CDR2 YFSETQ, per germline. Trimming at V came to 1 base and at J to 2 bases, leaving 6 bases not matched to a gene. There are 16 residues in the CDR3. CDR3 sequence: CASSLWGSGRQETQYF. The CDR3 DNA is TGCGCCAGCAGCTTGTGGGGAAGCGGGAGGCAAGAGACCCAGTACTTC.

This clonotype has ten or more counts. The genes are TRBV6-5 and TRBJ1-4, with 7 bases identical to TRBD1. The ends lost 6 bases at V and 4 bases at J; junction bases unmatched: 8. The CDR3 totals 15 residues. Germline loops: CDR1 MNHEY, CDR2 SVGAGI. The CDR3 DNA sequence: TGTGCCAGCAGCTACACGACAGGGAGTAATGAAAAACTGTTTTTT. Its protein product is CASSYTTGSNEKLFF.

The table lists this clonotype with many counts. This chain links TRBV14 with TRBJ1-1; no firm D call. Trimming took off 2 bases at V and 4 bases at J, with 8 bases between the two ends. There are 13 residues in the CDR3. Per the germline V gene, CDR1 is SGHDN and CDR2 is FVKESK. CDR3 bases: TGTGCCAGCAGCCAACAAGGGCCCACTGAAGCTTTCTTT. Translating it yields CASSQQGPTEAFF.

This clonotype was observed at least ten times. The genes are TRBV2 and TRBJ2-7; TRBD2 matches 10 bases. The CDR3 runs to 14 residues. Germline CDR1 reads SNHLY; CDR2 reads FYNNEI. Germline trimming cut 6 bases from V and 6 bases from J; bases unmatched to any gene: 8. Here the CDR3 reads CASSRAGGIGEQYF. CDR3 DNA sequence: TGTGCCAGCAGCAGAGCGGGAGGGATTGGCGAGCAGTACTTC.

This clonotype was seen more than once but under ten times. The CDR3, as DNA: TGTGCCACCAGCAGAGCAGGGAACGGGGAGACCCAGTACTTC. Translated, it gives CATSRAGNGETQYF. The rearrangement links TRBV15 to TRBJ2-5, with D maybe TRBD1 (5 bases). The germline V and J ends were trimmed by 1 base and 5 bases, with 11 bases remaining between them. The CDR3 is 14 amino acids. CDR1 is LNHNV, CDR2 YYDKDF, per germline (reference sequence).

This clonotype was detected many times. The chain uses TRBV20-1 and TRBJ2-1; D gene unclear. Trimming took 5 bases from V and 9 from J, leaving 11 bases between them. CDR3 length equals 11 residues. Germline V gives CDR1 DFQATT, CDR2 SNEGSKA (reference sequence). The CDR3 here is CSAPSYSEQFF. CDR3 bases: TGCAGTGCTCCCTCGTACTCTGAGCAGTTCTTC.

A few counts support this clonotype. V usage is TRBV1 and J usage is TRBJ2-5; the DNA was not compared with TRBD2, the D call given in the table. TRBV1 is tagged as a pseudogene. CDR3 length: 14 amino acids. DNA for the CDR3: TGCACCAGCAGCCAGGGGACTAAGCAAGAGACCCAGTACTTC. Amino acids: CTSSQGTKQETQYF.

This clonotype was detected many times. The chain links TRBV7-3 to TRBJ2-3; no clear D gene. Germline CDR1 reads SGHTA; CDR2 reads FQGTGA. This CDR3 has 16 residues. Between the trimmed V and J ends, which lost 2 bases and 0 bases, there was a span of 12 bases. The chain's CDR3 is CASSLGPTTSTDTQYF. CDR3 DNA: TGTGCCAGCAGCTTAGGTCCGACCACTAGCACAGATACGCAGTATTTT.

This clonotype was counted many times. The junction departs from germline at one end; a sequencing error may be responsible. The chain has TRBV5-5 and TRBJ1-1; no clear D. The CDR3 totals 12 residues. Germline V lookup: CDR1 SGHKS, CDR2 YYEKEE (reference sequence). The CDR3 protein is CASRLGSTEAFF. CDR3 nucleotides: TGTGCCAGCAGATTGGGGTCCACTGAAGCTTTCTTT.

This clonotype was counted ten times or more. The chain carries TRBV20-1 and TRBJ2-1, with TRBD1 as a possible D gene (5 bases). With 6 bases removed from V and 8 bases from J, the gap between germline ends came to 29 bases. Germline CDR1 DFQATT, CDR2 SNEGSKA (reference sequence). The CDR3 contains 17 residues. CDR3 in DNA: TGCAGTGCCACACACGCAGGGATTACCCAAATAGCCGATGAGCAGTTCTTC. Its protein product is CSATHAGITQIADEQFF.

This clonotype showed up just a few times. The chain is built from TRBV12-3 or TRBV12-4 and TRBJ2-2, with TRBD1 identical over 10 bases. Trimming cost V 5 bases and J 4 bases; bases outside gene matches: 10. This CDR3 comprises 17 residues. The CDR3 protein is CASSPQTGTGVTGELFF. The CDR3 nucleotides are TGTGCCAGCAGTCCTCAGACCGGGACAGGGGTCACCGGGGAGCTGTTTTTT.

V and J are TRBV19 and TRBJ2-3, with 7 bases lining up with TRBD1. CDR1 is LNHDA, CDR2 SQIVND, per germline (reference sequence). The CDR3 covers 11 residues. The V segment lost 4 bases and the J segment 14 bases; nucleotides outside the gene matches: 6. This chain's CDR3 is CASSTGQVPYF. The DNA for the CDR3 is TGTGCCAGTAGTACCGGACAGGTCCCGTATTTT.

J is TRBJ2-7 and V is TRBV6-1; 10 nucleotides line up with TRBD2. The CDR3 is 15 amino acids. CDR1 is MNHNS, CDR2 SASEGT, per germline. The junction had 3 bases not matched to a gene; V was cut back by 0 bases and J by 4 bases. The CDR3 region has the DNA TGTGCCAGCAGTGAAGCCCGGACTAGCGGATACGAGCAGTACGTC. Translation gives CASSEARTSGYEQYV.

This clonotype has more than one count but fewer than ten. The chain has TRBV2 and TRBJ2-1; no clear D gene. Germline V gene sequence: CDR1 SNHLY, CDR2 FYNNEI. The CDR3 is 13 residues long. V gave up 5 bases and J gave up 10 bases, with 15 bases separating them. The CDR3 loop reads CASSLNVVIEQFF. The CDR3 DNA reads TGTGCCAGCAGTCTGAACGTGGTAATAGAGCAGTTCTTC.

This clonotype was recorded at least ten times. This chain joins TRBV25-1 and TRBJ2-5, with 10 bases matching TRBD1. CDR3 length: 15 residues. Germline CDR1 is MGHDK and CDR2 is SYGVNS. V was clipped by 8 bases and J by 0 bases; unmatched bases: 6. CDR3 region: CASGRTGGNQETQYF. The CDR3 region has the DNA TGTGCCAGCGGCCGGACAGGGGGAAACCAAGAGACCCAGTACTTC.

This clonotype was counted ten times or more. V usage is TRBV15 and J usage is TRBJ1-6; unclear D gene. This CDR3 is 16 amino acids long. Germline CDR1 is LNHNV and CDR2 is YYDKDF (reference sequence). V shed 0 bases and J shed 1 base, with 7 bases lying between them. CDR3 in amino acids: CATSRDRQSYNSPLHF. Here the CDR3 DNA reads TGTGCCACCAGCAGAGATCGTCAGTCCTATAATTCACCCCTCCACTTT.

This clonotype has ten or more counts. The genes are TRBV20-1 and TRBJ2-3; 13 nucleotides agree with TRBD2. With V trimmed by 2 bases and J by 4 bases, 6 bases remained unmatched. CDR1 is DFQATT, CDR2 SNEGSKA, per germline (reference sequence). The CDR3 has 16 residues. In nucleotides, the CDR3 is TGCAGTGCTAGAAAACTAGCGGGGGGGCTGGCAGATACGCAGTATTTT. This sequence encodes CSARKLAGGLADTQYF.

CDR3: CASSHQGALNTEAFF. In nucleotides, the CDR3 is TGTGCCAGCAGTCATCAGGGGGCTCTAAACACTGAAGCTTTCTTT. The chain uses TRBV12-3 or TRBV12-4 and TRBJ1-1; 8 bases align to TRBD1. Trimming at V came to 5 bases and at J to 2 bases, leaving 7 bases not matched to a gene. The CDR3 has 15 amino acids.

The rearrangement joins TRBV5-1 to TRBJ2-3; the D gene is possibly TRBD2 (5 bases). The CDR3 contains 15 residues. Per germline, CDR1 SGHRS and CDR2 YFSETQ. Between the trimmed V and J ends, which lost 2 bases and 3 bases, there was a span of 13 bases. The CDR3 spells CASSLTTTETDTQYF. The CDR3 bases are TGCGCCAGCAGCTTAACGACTACGGAGACAGATACGCAGTATTTT.

This chain uses TRBV2 with TRBJ1-2, with 10 bases lining up with TRBD1. The ends lost 2 bases at V and 4 bases at J; junction bases unmatched: 7. The CDR3 is 16 amino acids. In germline, CDR1 is SNHLY, CDR2 FYNNEI. CDR3 sequence: CASSEPDRGRTYGYTF. In DNA, the CDR3 is TGTGCCAGCAGTGAACCGGACAGGGGGAGAACCTATGGCTACACCTTC. The whole variable domain, remainder taken from reference TRBV2 and TRBJ1-2, is EPEVTQTPSHQVTQMGQEVILRCVPISNHLYFYWYRQILGQKVEFLVSFYNNEISEKSEIFDDQFSVERPDGSNFTLKIRSTKLEDSAMYFCASSEPDRGRTYGYTFGSGTRLTVV.

The chain joins TRBV19 to TRBJ1-6; 9 positions agree with TRBD1. J was trimmed by 8 bases and V by 5 bases; bases with no gene match: 13. The CDR3 is 17 residues long. Germline loops: CDR1 LNHDA, CDR2 SQIVND (reference sequence). The DNA for the CDR3 is TGTGCCAGTAGTCTGCCCCGGACAGGGGTGATGGATTCACCCCTCCACTTT. Translated, it gives CASSLPRTGVMDSPLHF. The full variable domain, with the rest looked up from reference TRBV19 and TRBJ1-6, is DGGITQSPKYLFRKEGQNVTLSCEQNLNHDAMYWYRQDPGQGLRLIYYSQIVNDFQKGDIAEGYSVSREKKESFPLTVTSAQKNPTAFYLCASSLPRTGVMDSPLHFGNGTRLTVT.

The chain combines TRBV5-1 with TRBJ2-2; no clear D. Trimming removed 5 bases from V and 1 base from J, with 6 bases in between. CDR3 length: 13 residues. Germline loops: CDR1 SGHRS, CDR2 YFSETQ. In nucleotides, the CDR3 is TGCGCCAGCAGACTCATGAACACCGGGGAGCTGTTTTTT. Residues: CASRLMNTGELFF.

This clonotype was recorded a few times. Mismatch with germline at one junction end may stem from a read error. The rearrangement uses TRBV12-3 or TRBV12-4 and TRBJ2-7, with D unresolved. CDR3 size: 18 residues. The CDR3 DNA reads as TGTGCCTGCAGTTTAATGCTGCCTTCTCTGAGCAGAGACTACGAGCAGTACTTC. Protein: CACSLMLPSLSRDYEQYF.

This clonotype was detected ten times or more. The chain is built from TRBV20-1 and TRBJ2-5; no reliable D call. V lost 5 bases to trimming and J lost 2 bases, with 12 bases between them. CDR3 length: 13 residues. Germline assignment: CDR1 DFQATT and CDR2 SNEGSKA (reference sequence). The CDR3 sequence is CSAHTPPQETQYF. Here the CDR3 DNA reads TGCAGTGCTCATACTCCCCCACAAGAGACCCAGTACTTC.

The rearrangement joins TRBV24-1 to TRBJ2-2, with D perhaps given as TRBD1 or TRBD2 (5 bases each). Germline lookup yields CDR1 KGHDR and CDR2 SFDVKD. Trimming cost V 7 bases and J 0 bases, with 8 bases left between them. CDR3 length: 14 amino acids. CDR3 region: CATRLGPNTGELFF. The DNA for the CDR3 is TGTGCCACCAGATTGGGACCGAACACCGGGGAGCTGTTTTTT.